The 27 T cell receptor beta chains below all came from one sample that was sequenced in a study of T cell repertoires in cytomegalovirus infection. One entry per CDR3 protein, called by TCRdb with MiXCR from the reads. This repertoire shows around 630,000 distinct CDR3 sequences, around 24% found once; its top ten account for roughly 8%. What was sequenced was CD8+ T cells from PBMCs. The receptors were gathered from a human donor in good health (CMV status not recorded). Some clones in this sample may be carry-over from other donors' samples.

The rearrangement joins TRBV6-2 or TRBV6-3 to TRBJ2-1, with D unclear. Germline CDR1 MNHEY, CDR2 SVGEGT. V shed 6 bases and J shed 10 bases, with 13 bases lying between them. The CDR3 runs 12 residues. The CDR3 nucleotides are TGTGCCAGCAGCCCAACAGTGACAGAGCAGTTCTTC. Translating gives CASSPTVTEQFF.

This clonotype showed up many times. The gene calls are TRBV7-9 and TRBJ2-1; 7 bases agree with TRBD1. This CDR3 contains 15 residues. Trimming took 1 base from V and 5 from J; bases not matched to a gene: 5. Per the germline V gene, CDR1 is SEHNR and CDR2 is FQNEAQ (reference sequence). CDR3 in DNA: TGTGCCAGCAGCTTAGAAGGGGGCTTCCACAATGAGCAGTTCTTC. Amino acid sequence: CASSLEGGFHNEQFF. The full variable domain, with the rest looked up from reference TRBV7-9 and TRBJ2-1, is DTGVSQNPRHKITKRGQNVTFRCDPISEHNRLYWYRQTLGQGPEFLTYFQNEAQLEKSRLLSDRFSAERPKGSFSTLEIQRTEQGDSAMYLCASSLEGGFHNEQFFGPGTRLTVL.

This clonotype was detected a few times. This chain links TRBV6-5 with TRBJ2-5; D is unresolved. Trimming shortened V by 4 bases and J by 4 bases, and 13 bases separated the two germline ends. This CDR3 has 14 amino acids. Germline V lookup: CDR1 MNHEY, CDR2 SVGAGI. This chain's CDR3 is CASSSDLGSETQYF. In DNA, the CDR3 is TGTGCCAGCAGTTCCGACTTAGGATCAGAGACCCAGTACTTC.

This clonotype was seen more than once but under ten times. The J gene is TRBJ2-5, the V gene TRBV6-2 or TRBV6-3; 11 positions agree with TRBD1. This CDR3 spans 15 amino acids. CDR1 MNHEY and CDR2 SVGEGT come from the germline V gene. Unmatched junction bases numbered 3, after V lost 2 bases and J lost 4 bases. The CDR3 loop reads CASSYGQGAPETQYF. CDR3 coding DNA: TGTGCCAGCAGTTACGGACAGGGGGCCCCAGAGACCCAGTACTTC.

The chain carries TRBV5-4 and TRBJ2-1; 10 bases map to TRBD1. Germline V gives CDR1 SGHNT, CDR2 YYREEE (reference sequence). V trimming: 10 bases; J trimming: 7 bases; junction bases outside the gene matches: 11. This CDR3 has 14 residues. The DNA of the CDR3 is TGTGCCGGACGAGGGACAGGGGTCGGGAATGAGCAGTTCTTC. Its protein product is CAGRGTGVGNEQFF.

In this sample, this clonotype turned up many times. CDR3 bases: TGTGCTAGTGGTTATAGCGAGCGAAACACCATATATTTT. It is translated as CASGYSERNTIYF. The chain has TRBV12-5 and TRBJ1-3; D call uncertain. CDR3 length: 13 amino acids. The V gene lost 4 bases and the J gene lost 5 bases, with 9 bases spanning the gap. Germline V gene lookup returns CDR1 LGHNT and CDR2 FRNRAP.

The V call is TRBV10-3, the J call TRBJ1-1; weak D call: TRBD1 (6 bases). The CDR3 covers 13 residues. V shed 2 bases and J shed 5 bases, with 9 bases lying between them. Germline V lookup: CDR1 ENHRY, CDR2 SYGVKD. The CDR3 region is CAISETGQTEAFF. The CDR3 region has the DNA TGTGCCATCAGTGAGACAGGACAGACTGAAGCTTTCTTT.

This chain uses TRBV28 with TRBJ1-1, with D possibly matching TRBD1 (5 bases). CDR1 and CDR2 from the germline V gene are MDHEN and SYDVKM. The CDR3 is 13 amino acids. Trimming pared 5 bases from V and 4 bases from J, leaving 11 bases between. The CDR3 loop reads CASSKEGTTEAFF. CDR3 sequence (DNA): TGTGCCAGCAGTAAGGAGGGGACCACTGAAGCTTTCTTT.

The chain combines TRBV28 with TRBJ1-4; TRBD1 matches at 9 bases. This CDR3 is built from 14 residues. Germline-derived CDR1 and CDR2 are MDHEN and SYDVKM. V shed 6 bases, J shed 3 bases, and the junction held 2 bases outside the gene matches. Here the CDR3 reads CASRRQGANEKLFF. The CDR3 nucleotides read TGTGCCAGCAGGCGACAGGGGGCTAATGAAAAACTGTTTTTT.

The chain carries TRBV5-1 and TRBJ2-1, with D perhaps matching TRBD2 (5 bases). The V and J ends lost 0 bases and 7 bases respectively, with 11 bases between them. Germline V gene sequence: CDR1 SGHRS, CDR2 YFSETQ. CDR3 length equals 14 residues. The CDR3 DNA reads TGCGCCAGCAGCTTGGAACTCGCGGGTAATGAGCAGTTCTTC. Its protein is CASSLELAGNEQFF.

This clonotype has only a few counts. The rearrangement links TRBV6-1 to TRBJ2-7, with 9 bases that match TRBD1. This CDR3 has 15 residues. The J segment lost 6 bases and the V segment lost 6 bases, leaving 12 bases of the junction unmatched. CDR1 and CDR2 (germline): MNHNS, SASEGT. The CDR3 spells CASSPPDRGGLEQYF. CDR3 nucleotide sequence: TGTGCCAGCAGCCCCCCGGACAGGGGAGGACTCGAGCAGTACTTC.

This chain uses TRBV7-6 with TRBJ1-4, with D tentatively TRBD1 (6 bases). Germline V gives CDR1 SGHVS, CDR2 FNYEAQ. Trimming stripped 4 bases from V and 6 bases from J, with 18 bases between. The CDR3 runs 16 residues. The CDR3: CASSSRLDRSDEKLFF. The CDR3 bases are TGTGCCAGCAGCTCGCGTTTAGACAGGTCGGATGAAAAACTGTTTTTT.

V and J are TRBV29-1 and TRBJ2-1; no clear D gene. Per germline, CDR1 SQVTM and CDR2 ANQGSEA. V gave up 6 bases and J gave up 3 bases, with 12 bases separating them. CDR3 length: 13 amino acids. CDR3 in DNA: TGCAGCGTCCCCGTGCAGTACTACAATGAGCAGTTCTTC. Residues: CSVPVQYYNEQFF.

This clonotype occurred a few times. This chain connects TRBV20-1 to TRBJ2-4, with TRBD2 identical over 12 bases. The CDR3 is 15 amino acids. Germline CDR1 and CDR2: DFQATT and SNEGSKA (reference sequence). Losses at the gene ends were 6 bases for V and 1 base for J; bases not matched to a gene: 4. The CDR3 DNA is TGCAGTGCAAACGGACTAGCGGGGGCCAAAAACATTCAGTACTTC. Its protein is CSANGLAGAKNIQYF.

The V and J genes are TRBV6-6 and TRBJ2-7, with D perhaps matching TRBD1 or TRBD2 (5 bases each). CDR1 and CDR2 (germline): MNHNY, SVGAGI (reference sequence). The CDR3 is made up of 11 amino acids. The CDR3 loop reads CATSGANEQYV. The CDR3 DNA reads TGTGCAACCTCCGGGGCCAACGAGCAGTACGTC.

This clonotype was found once. As DNA, the CDR3 is TGTGCCACCAGTGACCCGGGGCAGGACTTTTCCTACAATGAGCAGTTCTTC. Residues: CATSDPGQDFSYNEQFF. The chain is built from TRBV24-1 and TRBJ2-1, with D perhaps assigned TRBD1 or TRBD2 (5 bases each). Germline CDR1 reads KGHDR; CDR2 reads SFDVKD. V was shortened by 4 bases and J by 1 base, with 16 bases between the two germline ends. The CDR3 spans 17 residues.

In its sample, this clonotype was seen many times. CDR3 sequence: CASSDAQVPMSTEAFF. The CDR3 nucleotides read TGTGCCAGCAGTGACGCACAGGTCCCCATGAGCACTGAAGCTTTCTTT. V and J are TRBV6-1 and TRBJ1-1; possibly TRBD1 for D (5 bases). Germline assignment: CDR1 MNHNS and CDR2 SASEGT. V shed 3 bases and J shed 4 bases, with 18 bases lying between them. The length of the CDR3 is 16 residues.

This chain uses TRBV6-6 with TRBJ2-7; D perhaps matches TRBD2 (6 bases). Germline CDR1 and CDR2: MNHNY and SVGAGI (reference sequence). V was trimmed by 2 bases and J by 3 bases, leaving 11 bases between them. The CDR3 totals 14 residues. The CDR3 is CASSYIVGGYEQYV. CDR3 in DNA: TGTGCCAGCAGTTACATAGTCGGGGGCTACGAGCAGTACGTC.

The genes are TRBV29-1 and TRBJ2-3; no reliable D call. With 0 bases removed from V and 5 bases from J, the gap between germline ends came to 6 bases. The CDR3 contains 12 residues. Per the germline V gene, CDR1 is SQVTM and CDR2 is ANQGSEA. CDR3 loop: CSVEDLGDTQYF. The CDR3 nucleotides read TGCAGCGTTGAAGATCTAGGAGATACGCAGTATTTT.

As regards this clonotype: A read error is possible here, since a much larger clone lies one base away. CDR3 DNA: TGTGCCAGCACCAACAGGGCCTATGGCTACACCTTC. Amino acids: CASTNRAYGYTF. The chain couples TRBV9 to TRBJ1-2, with D maybe TRBD1 (6 bases). CDR3 length: 12 amino acids. V dropped 6 bases and J dropped 4 bases, with 10 bases sitting between them. Germline V gene sequence: CDR1 SGDLS, CDR2 YYNGEE.

V gene TRBV11-2 combines with J gene TRBJ2-4; D gene unclear. V was shortened by 4 bases and J by 4 bases, with 8 bases between the two germline ends. Per germline, CDR1 SGHAT and CDR2 FQNNGV. This CDR3 has 13 residues. CDR3 sequence (DNA): TGTGCCAGCAGCTCCGGCCCAAAAAACATTCAGTACTTC. It specifies CASSSGPKNIQYF.

In its sample, this clonotype was seen many times. The rearrangement links TRBV7-9 to TRBJ1-2; 7 bases fit TRBD1. CDR1 SEHNR and CDR2 FQNEAQ come from the germline V gene (reference sequence). The CDR3 consists of 16 residues. V shed 5 bases and J 0 bases; nucleotides not matched to a gene: 9. CDR3 amino acids: CASSTTGIEANYGYTF. The CDR3 coding sequence is TGTGCCAGCAGCACGACAGGGATTGAGGCTAACTATGGCTACACCTTC.

The chain links TRBV28 to TRBJ1-6; D might be TRBD1 (5 bases). V was clipped by 4 bases and J by 4 bases, with 17 bases between them. The CDR3 runs to 17 residues. CDR1 MDHEN and CDR2 SYDVKM come from the germline V gene. Written as DNA, the CDR3 is TGTGCCAGCAGTTCCCCATGGTTGAAGGGGTATAATTCACCCCTCCACTTT. Translation gives CASSSPWLKGYNSPLHF.

V gene TRBV12-3 or TRBV12-4 combines with J gene TRBJ2-3, with TRBD2 matching over 11 bases. The CDR3 is made up of 19 amino acids. V gave up 6 bases and J gave up 4 bases; unmatched junction bases: 18. This CDR3 reads CASRIELAGAEQSPDTQYF. Here the CDR3 DNA reads TGTGCCAGCAGGATTGAACTAGCGGGGGCCGAGCAATCCCCAGATACGCAGTATTTT.

The V gene is TRBV2, the J gene TRBJ2-3, with 11 bases fitting TRBD2. V dropped 10 bases and J dropped 0; count of bases not matched to a gene: 15. CDR3 size: 18 residues. Germline assignment: CDR1 SNHLY and CDR2 FYNNEI. This CDR3 is CATPGLAETGLSTDTQYF. DNA of the CDR3: TGTGCCACCCCGGGACTAGCGGAAACGGGCCTCAGCACAGATACGCAGTATTTT.

The chain employs TRBV7-8 and TRBJ2-3; TRBD2 agrees at 10 bases. The V and J ends lost 1 base and 2 bases, in that order; junction bases with no gene match: 6. The CDR3 covers 17 residues. Germline V gene data show CDR1 as SGHVS and CDR2 as FQNEAQ. The CDR3 nucleotides are TGTGCCAGCAGCTTAGAGGTAGCGGGGGGTTACACAGATACGCAGTATTTT. Protein product: CASSLEVAGGYTDTQYF.

This clonotype was seen only a few times. This chain links TRBV28 with TRBJ2-3; 9 bases are a match to TRBD1. CDR1 is MDHEN and CDR2 is SYDVKM in the germline V gene. This CDR3 spans 14 amino acids. The V segment lost 4 bases and the J segment 2 bases; nucleotides outside the gene matches: 1. The chain's CDR3 is CASSWDRATDTQYF. The DNA of the CDR3 is TGTGCCAGCAGTTGGGACAGGGCCACAGATACGCAGTATTTT.